These 19 T cell receptor beta chains were all obtained from the same sample, sequenced in a study of CD8+ T cells in alopecia areata. RNA extraction and reverse transcription yielded cDNA as sequencing template. Clones were sequenced by immunoSEQ multiplex PCR, and TCRdb holds only the in-frame ones, with some missing. The table lists about 180,000 clones, approximately 51% of them singletons. Specified treatment: oral pan-JAK inhibitor, 5-10 mg twice daily. The material was CD8+ T cells sorted from blood, obtained at roughly week 53, from a patient treated with tofacitinib. The receptors derive from a human donor with alopecia areata.

The count of this clone is one. The chain uses TRBV5-1 and TRBJ1-1, with D possibly TRBD1 on 5 matching bases. Germline V gene data show CDR1 as SGHRS and CDR2 as YFSETQ. V gave up 3 bases and J gave up 1 base, with 7 bases separating them. The CDR3 runs to 13 residues. DNA of the CDR3: TGCGCCAGCAGCTCTACAGGGAACACTGAAGCTTTCTTT. Protein sequence: CASSSTGNTEAFF.

This clone appeared a few times. V is TRBV5-1 and J is TRBJ2-7; 11 nucleotides align to TRBD1. From germline, CDR1 is SGHRS and CDR2 YFSETQ. The V and J ends lost 6 bases and 5 bases, in that order; junction bases with no gene match: 10. CDR3 length: 15 residues. In DNA form, the CDR3 reads TGCGCCAGCACCAAAGGGACAGGGGGTTTCCACGAGCAGTACTTC. It specifies CASTKGTGGFHEQYF.

V gene TRBV6-5 combines with J gene TRBJ1-2; D remains unclear. This CDR3 is 12 amino acids long. Germline CDR1 reads MNHEY; CDR2 reads SVGAGI. The germline V and J ends were trimmed by 5 bases and 4 bases, with 8 bases remaining between them. The CDR3 reads CASSKGSYGYTF. In DNA, the CDR3 is TGTGCCAGCAGTAAAGGATCCTATGGCTACACCTTC.

Here the CDR3 reads CASSEDPPGRTEAFF. CDR3 sequence (DNA): TGTGCCAGCAGTGAAGACCCCCCAGGGCGGACTGAAGCTTTCTTT. This rearrangement joins TRBV6-1 to TRBJ1-1; D is possibly TRBD1 (5 bases). CDR3 size: 15 residues. Germline values: CDR1 MNHNS, CDR2 SASEGT. Trimming cost V 1 base and J 5 bases, with 14 bases left between them.

This sequence joins TRBV5-1 and TRBJ1-2; D possibly corresponds to TRBD1 (5 bases). The CDR3 length is 12 residues. V was cut by 5 bases and J by 8 bases, with 13 bases left in between. Germline loops: CDR1 SGHRS, CDR2 YFSETQ. The CDR3 region is CASRTALVGYTF. The DNA for the CDR3 is TGCGCCAGCAGGACAGCGCTAGTCGGCTACACCTTC.

The chain links TRBV2 to TRBJ1-1, with TRBD1 as a possible D gene (6 bases). Germline assignment: CDR1 SNHLY and CDR2 FYNNEI. V lost 2 bases and J lost 7, with 14 bases in between. The CDR3 has 14 amino acids. The CDR3 loop is CASSETELRGEAFF. The CDR3 DNA is TGTGCCAGCAGTGAAACAGAACTCAGGGGTGAAGCTTTCTTT.

V is TRBV30 and J is TRBJ1-1; a possible D gene is TRBD1 (5 bases). This CDR3 spans 12 amino acids. Germline V gene sequence: CDR1 GTSNPN, CDR2 SVGIG (reference sequence). Trimming removed 4 bases from V and 5 bases from J, with 11 bases in between. CDR3 sequence: CAWTTVDTEAFF. In DNA form, the CDR3 reads TGTGCCTGGACGACAGTAGATACTGAAGCTTTCTTT.

The chain recombines TRBV6-5 with TRBJ1-1, with no clear D. The CDR3 runs to 13 residues. From germline, CDR1 is MNHEY and CDR2 SVGAGI. The V and J ends lost 4 bases and 1 base respectively, with 7 bases between them. The CDR3 is CASSFGPNTEAFF. CDR3 bases: TGTGCCAGCAGTTTCGGCCCGAACACTGAAGCTTTCTTT.

CDR3: CASSPVTFAFEAFF. DNA of the CDR3: TGCGCCAGCAGCCCAGTTACGTTTGCATTTGAAGCTTTCTTT. The gene calls are TRBV4-1 and TRBJ1-1; D ambiguous. CDR3 length: 14 residues. V lost 4 bases and J 7 bases, leaving 16 bases between the germline ends. Germline CDR1 is MGHRA and CDR2 is YSYEKL.

This chain uses TRBV11-2 with TRBJ1-2, with D uncertain. Germline lookup yields CDR1 SGHAT and CDR2 FQNNGV. The CDR3 covers 15 residues. The V end was cut by 1 base, the J end by 4 bases, with 13 bases between. CDR3 nucleotide sequence: TGTGCCAGCAGCTTAGCCCTTAGGGCAGGCTATGGCTACACCTTC. Protein product: CASSLALRAGYGYTF. Full variable domain (outside the CDR3, taken from reference TRBV11-2 and TRBJ1-2): EAGVAQSPRYKIIEKRQSVAFWCNPISGHATLYWYQQILGQGPKLLIQFQNNGVVDDSQLPKDRFSAERLKGVDSTLKIQPAKLEDSAVYLCASSLALRAGYGYTFGSGTRLTVV.

The genes are TRBV2 and TRBJ2-1; 8 nucleotides line up with TRBD1. Germline CDR1 reads SNHLY; CDR2 reads FYNNEI. J was trimmed by 0 bases and V by 4 bases; bases with no gene match: 5. The CDR3 is made up of 16 amino acids. For the CDR3, the DNA is TGTGCCAGCAGTGGGACAGGGCTAAGCTCCTACAATGAGCAGTTCTTC. Protein: CASSGTGLSSYNEQFF.

This chain uses TRBV7-3 with TRBJ2-7, with 7 bases aligning to TRBD1. Losses at the gene ends were 0 bases for V and 6 bases for J; bases not matched to a gene: 2. The CDR3 runs 13 residues. CDR1 is SGHTA, CDR2 FQGTGA, per germline. CDR3 protein: CASSLTGGSEQYF. The CDR3 nucleotides read TGTGCCAGCAGCTTAACAGGGGGCAGCGAGCAGTACTTC.

The V and J genes are TRBV5-5 and TRBJ2-1, with D possibly matching TRBD1 (5 bases). CDR3 length equals 14 residues. CDR1 SGHKS and CDR2 YYEKEE come from the germline V gene (reference sequence). V shed 5 bases and J shed 2 bases, with 11 bases lying between them. The CDR3 bases are TGTGCCAGCAGGTTTGACAGTCCCTACAATGAGCAGTTCTTC. The encoded protein is CASRFDSPYNEQFF.

This clone has only a few counts. This chain connects TRBV27 to TRBJ2-1, with D tentatively TRBD2 (6 bases). The V and J ends lost 9 bases and 8 bases respectively, with 20 bases between them. From germline, CDR1 is MNHEY and CDR2 SMNVEV (reference sequence). CDR3 length equals 14 residues. CDR3 nucleotide sequence: TGTGCCAGTTCGCCGGGACTTGCTACGTATGAGCAGTTCTTC. The encoded protein is CASSPGLATYEQFF.

This clone has just a few counts. V usage is TRBV30 and J usage is TRBJ2-3; D is perhaps TRBD2 (6 bases). Per germline, CDR1 GTSNPN and CDR2 SVGIG (reference sequence). CDR3 length: 15 amino acids. Trimming cost V 0 bases and J 0 bases, with 10 bases left between them. This CDR3 is CAWSVASVSTDTQYF. Written as DNA, the CDR3 is TGTGCCTGGAGTGTGGCTAGCGTTAGCACAGATACGCAGTATTTT. Combining the CDR3 with reference TRBV30 and TRBJ2-3 gives the whole variable domain SQTIHQWPATLVQPVGSPLSLECTVEGTSNPNLYWYRQAAGRGLQLLFYSVGIGQISSEVPQNLSASRPQDRQFILSSKKLLLSDSGFYLCAWSVASVSTDTQYFGPGTRLTVL.

The chain carries TRBV6-5 and TRBJ2-7, with TRBD2 as a possible D gene (6 bases). This CDR3 has 16 residues. Looked up from germline, CDR1 is MNHEY and CDR2 is SVGAGI. V lost 0 bases and J 3 bases, leaving 15 bases between the germline ends. The CDR3 here is CASSYSEGWGVYEQYF. The DNA for the CDR3 is TGTGCCAGCAGTTACTCGGAGGGATGGGGGGTCTACGAGCAGTACTTC.

This clone has a handful of counts. The J gene is TRBJ2-2, the V gene TRBV7-2; 10 bases agree with TRBD1. J was trimmed by 5 bases and V by 3 bases; bases with no gene match: 3. The germline CDR1 and CDR2 sequences are SGHTA and FQGNSA. The CDR3 has 15 amino acids. The CDR3 region has the DNA TGTGCCAGCAGCTTGGGACAGGGGAGAACCGGGGAGCTGTTTTTT. Residues: CASSLGQGRTGELFF.

This chain uses TRBV27 with TRBJ1-6, with a weak D call TRBD1 (5 bases). This CDR3 has 15 amino acids. CDR1 and CDR2 (germline): MNHEY, SMNVEV (reference sequence). The ends were cut back, 5 bases at V and 4 bases at J, with 12 bases in the middle. CDR3 in amino acids: CASSPPRVYNSPLHF. The CDR3 coding sequence is TGTGCCAGCAGTCCCCCCAGGGTTTATAATTCACCCCTCCACTTT.

This rearrangement joins TRBV20-1 to TRBJ1-2; a possible D gene is TRBD1 (5 bases). Germline assignment: CDR1 DFQATT and CDR2 SNEGSKA (reference sequence). CDR3 length: 11 amino acids. V lost 6 bases, J lost 8 bases, and 13 bases lay in between. This CDR3 is CSARVLDGYTF. The CDR3 coding sequence is TGCAGTGCCAGGGTTTTGGACGGCTACACCTTC.